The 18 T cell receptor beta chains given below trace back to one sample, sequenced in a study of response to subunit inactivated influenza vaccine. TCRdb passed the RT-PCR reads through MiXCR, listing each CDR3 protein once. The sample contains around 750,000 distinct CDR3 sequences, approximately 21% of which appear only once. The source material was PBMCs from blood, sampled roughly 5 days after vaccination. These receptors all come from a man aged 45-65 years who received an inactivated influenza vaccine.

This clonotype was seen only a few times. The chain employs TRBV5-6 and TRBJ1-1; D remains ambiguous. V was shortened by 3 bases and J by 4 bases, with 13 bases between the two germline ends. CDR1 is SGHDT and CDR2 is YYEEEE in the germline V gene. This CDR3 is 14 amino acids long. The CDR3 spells CASSSDVRGTEAFF. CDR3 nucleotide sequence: TGTGCCAGCAGCTCGGACGTGCGAGGCACTGAAGCTTTCTTT.

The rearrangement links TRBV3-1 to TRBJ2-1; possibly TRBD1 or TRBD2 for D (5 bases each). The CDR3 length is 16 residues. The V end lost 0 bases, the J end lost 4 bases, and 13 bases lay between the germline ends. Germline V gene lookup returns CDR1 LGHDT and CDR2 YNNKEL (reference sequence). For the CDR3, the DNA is TGTGCCAGCAGCCAAGATGGGGACCCCGGGTACAATGAGCAGTTCTTC. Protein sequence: CASSQDGDPGYNEQFF.

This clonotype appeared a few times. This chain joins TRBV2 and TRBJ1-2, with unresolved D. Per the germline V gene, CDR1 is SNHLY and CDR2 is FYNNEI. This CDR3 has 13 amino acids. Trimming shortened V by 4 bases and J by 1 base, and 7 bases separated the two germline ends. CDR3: CASSVLDNYGYTF. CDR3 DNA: TGTGCCAGCAGTGTGTTGGATAACTATGGCTACACCTTC.

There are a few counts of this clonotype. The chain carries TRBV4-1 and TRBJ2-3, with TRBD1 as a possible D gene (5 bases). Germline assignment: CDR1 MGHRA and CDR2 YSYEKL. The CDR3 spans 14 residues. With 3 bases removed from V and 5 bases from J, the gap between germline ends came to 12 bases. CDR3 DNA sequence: TGCGCCAGCAGCCAGGCCAACACAGGAGATACGCAGTATTTT. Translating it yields CASSQANTGDTQYF.

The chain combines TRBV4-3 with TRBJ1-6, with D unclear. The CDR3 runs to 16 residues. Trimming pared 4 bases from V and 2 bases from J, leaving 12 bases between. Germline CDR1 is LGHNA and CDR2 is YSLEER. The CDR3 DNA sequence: TGCGCCAGCAGCCCCCCGGCACAGCCCTATAATTCACCCCTCCACTTT. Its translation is CASSPPAQPYNSPLHF.

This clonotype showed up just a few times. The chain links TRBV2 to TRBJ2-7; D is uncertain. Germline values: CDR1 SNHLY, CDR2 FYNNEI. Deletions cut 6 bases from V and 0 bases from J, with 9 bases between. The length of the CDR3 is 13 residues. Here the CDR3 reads CASSRYSSYEQYF. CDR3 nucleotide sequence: TGTGCCAGCAGCCGGTACAGCTCCTACGAGCAGTACTTC.

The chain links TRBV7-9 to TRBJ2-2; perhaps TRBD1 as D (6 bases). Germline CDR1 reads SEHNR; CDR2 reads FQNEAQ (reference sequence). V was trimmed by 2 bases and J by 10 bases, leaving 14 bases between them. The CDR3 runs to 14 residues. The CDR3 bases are TGTGCCAGCAGCTTACTACAGGGACGGGAGGAGCTGTTTTTT. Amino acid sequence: CASSLLQGREELFF.

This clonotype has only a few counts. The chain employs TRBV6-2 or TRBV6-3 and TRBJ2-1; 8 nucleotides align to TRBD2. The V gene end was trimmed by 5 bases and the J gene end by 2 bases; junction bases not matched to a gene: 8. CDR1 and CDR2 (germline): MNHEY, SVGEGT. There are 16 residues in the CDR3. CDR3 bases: TGTGCCAGCAGTGGTCGGATAGCGGGGACCTACAATGAGCAGTTCTTC. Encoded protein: CASSGRIAGTYNEQFF.

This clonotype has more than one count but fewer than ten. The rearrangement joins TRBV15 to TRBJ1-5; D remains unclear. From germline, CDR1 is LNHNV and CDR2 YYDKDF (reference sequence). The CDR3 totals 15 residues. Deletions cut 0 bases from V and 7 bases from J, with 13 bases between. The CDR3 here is CATSRDPGGGQPQHF. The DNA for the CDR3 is TGTGCCACCAGCAGAGACCCCGGTGGTGGCCAGCCCCAGCATTTT.

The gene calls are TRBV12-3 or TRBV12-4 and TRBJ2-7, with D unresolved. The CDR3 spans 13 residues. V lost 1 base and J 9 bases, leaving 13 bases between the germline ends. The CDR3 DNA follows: TGTGCCAGCAGTTTAGTCCACATCCCAGGGCAGTACTTC. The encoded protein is CASSLVHIPGQYF.

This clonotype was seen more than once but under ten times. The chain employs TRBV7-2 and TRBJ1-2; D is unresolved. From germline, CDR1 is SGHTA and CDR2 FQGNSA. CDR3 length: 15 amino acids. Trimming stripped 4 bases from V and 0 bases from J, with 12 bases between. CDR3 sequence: CASSSRPIANYGYTF. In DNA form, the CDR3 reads TGTGCCAGCAGCTCAAGACCTATAGCTAACTATGGCTACACCTTC.

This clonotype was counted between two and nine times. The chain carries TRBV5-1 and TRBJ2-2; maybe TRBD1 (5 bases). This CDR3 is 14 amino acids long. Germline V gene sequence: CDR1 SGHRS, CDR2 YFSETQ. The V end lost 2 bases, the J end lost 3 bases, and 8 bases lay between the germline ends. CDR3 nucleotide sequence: TGCGCCAGCAGCTTAGACAGACACACCGGGGAGCTGTTTTTT. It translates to CASSLDRHTGELFF.

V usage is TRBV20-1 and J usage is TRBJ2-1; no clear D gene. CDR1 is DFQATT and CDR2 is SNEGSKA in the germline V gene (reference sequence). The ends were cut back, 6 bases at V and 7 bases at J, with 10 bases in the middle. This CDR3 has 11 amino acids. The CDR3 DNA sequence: TGCAGTGCCCCGTTGCGAAATGAGCAGTTCTTC. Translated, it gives CSAPLRNEQFF.

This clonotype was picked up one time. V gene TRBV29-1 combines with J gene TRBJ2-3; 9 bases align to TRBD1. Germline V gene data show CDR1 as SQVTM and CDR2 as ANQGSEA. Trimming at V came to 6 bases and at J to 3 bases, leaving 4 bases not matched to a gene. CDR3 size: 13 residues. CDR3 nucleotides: TGCAGCGTCCGTGGACAGGGGACAGATACGCAGTATTTT. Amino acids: CSVRGQGTDTQYF.

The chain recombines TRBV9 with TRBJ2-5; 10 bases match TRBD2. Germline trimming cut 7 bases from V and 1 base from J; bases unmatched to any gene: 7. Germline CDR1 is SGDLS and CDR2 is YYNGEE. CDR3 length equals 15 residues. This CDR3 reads CASSGLAEFQETQYF. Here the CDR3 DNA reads TGTGCCAGCTCAGGACTAGCGGAGTTCCAAGAGACCCAGTACTTC.

CDR3 DNA sequence: TGCGCCAGCACCAGTGGGGGGTACAATGAGCAGTTCTTC. It specifies CASTSGGYNEQFF. The genes are TRBV5-1 and TRBJ2-1; TRBD2 might be the D (6 bases). Germline lookup yields CDR1 SGHRS and CDR2 YFSETQ. The CDR3 runs 13 residues. The ends were cut back, 6 bases at V and 4 bases at J, with 11 bases in the middle.

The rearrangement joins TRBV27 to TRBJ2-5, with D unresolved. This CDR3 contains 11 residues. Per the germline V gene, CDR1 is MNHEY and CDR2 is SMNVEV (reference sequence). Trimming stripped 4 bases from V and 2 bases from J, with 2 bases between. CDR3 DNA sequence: TGTGCCAGCAGTTGGCAAGAGACCCAGTACTTC. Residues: CASSWQETQYF.

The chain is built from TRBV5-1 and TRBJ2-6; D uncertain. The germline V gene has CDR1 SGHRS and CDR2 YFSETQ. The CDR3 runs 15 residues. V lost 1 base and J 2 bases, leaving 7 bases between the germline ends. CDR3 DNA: TGCGCCAGCAGCTTGCAGTCTCCTGGGGCCAACGTCCTGACTTTC. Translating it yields CASSLQSPGANVLTF.